This TCR beta chain was documented in a study of T cells in Graves' hyperthyroidism and ophthalmopathy. Study background: Pretreatment peripheral blood was obtained at initial diagnosis.

The CDR3 extends over 14 amino acids. Germline V gene data show CDR1 as SNHLY and CDR2 as FYNNEI. The germline V and J ends were trimmed by 3 bases and 3 bases, with 11 bases remaining between them. This clonotype was detected many times. Each diagnosis drew on symptoms, thyroxine, TRAb, thyroid ultrasound and orbital computed tomography findings. The PBMCs were taken from over 9.5 ml of fresh peripheral blood. Amplification yielded TCR beta CDR3 regions, with RNA transcripts as the source. Carried out on the TCR CDR3, a first-round RT-PCR used the HTBI primer set. One entry per CDR3 protein, called by TCRdb with MiXCR from the multiplex PCR reads. Among fewer than 250,000 distinct CDR3 sequences listed, around 25% were seen once.

This receptor was obtained from a woman aged 40 to 50 with Graves' ophthalmopathy. Sequencing was carried out using blood. The chain links TRBV2 to TRBJ1-2; possibly TRBD1 for D (5 bases). The CDR3, as DNA: TGTGCCAGCAGTGACAGGGCCTCTGACTATGGCTACACCTTC. It yields the protein CASSDRASDYGYTF.